The clone carrying this T cell receptor (beta chain) was seen only once. Its matching antigen is unknown. Assay used: immunoSEQ multiplex PCR; TCRdb lists only in-frame clones, some missing. Altogether 18,000 or so clones are present, 45% to 70% being singletons, with the ten largest covering about an eighth. The germline gives CDR1 MGHDK, CDR2 SYGVNS. The CDR3 sequence is 14 residues long. Trimming cost V 3 bases and J 4 bases, with 10 bases left between them. The sample comes from a study of radiation and T cells in renal cell carcinoma. Whole-study findings and limits: From baseline, blood top tumor clonotypes peaked at 2 weeks post-radiation. No pretreatment tumor biopsies were available for baseline clonotypes. Tumor samples were small regions of around 0.92 g. Dominant CDR3 motifs occupied more repertoire in irradiated than control tumors.

Treatment here: 15 Gy SBRT to primary tumor, nephrectomy 4 weeks later. This chain links TRBV25-1 with TRBJ2-1; no reliable D call. Sample: tumor tissue, taken from a patient whose treatment included radiotherapy and nephrectomy. This TCR was recovered from a man in his forties or fifties with renal cell carcinoma. The DNA of the CDR3 is TGTGCCAGCAGTGAGGAGAAAGGGTACAATGAGCAGTTCTTC. Encoded protein: CASSEEKGYNEQFF. Full variable domain (remainder filled in from reference TRBV25-1 and TRBJ2-1): EADIYQTPRYLVIGTGKKITLECSQTMGHDKMYWYQQDPGMELHLIHYSYGVNSTEKGDLSSESTVSRIRTEHFPLTLESARPSHTSQYLCASSEEKGYNEQFFGPGTRLTVL.